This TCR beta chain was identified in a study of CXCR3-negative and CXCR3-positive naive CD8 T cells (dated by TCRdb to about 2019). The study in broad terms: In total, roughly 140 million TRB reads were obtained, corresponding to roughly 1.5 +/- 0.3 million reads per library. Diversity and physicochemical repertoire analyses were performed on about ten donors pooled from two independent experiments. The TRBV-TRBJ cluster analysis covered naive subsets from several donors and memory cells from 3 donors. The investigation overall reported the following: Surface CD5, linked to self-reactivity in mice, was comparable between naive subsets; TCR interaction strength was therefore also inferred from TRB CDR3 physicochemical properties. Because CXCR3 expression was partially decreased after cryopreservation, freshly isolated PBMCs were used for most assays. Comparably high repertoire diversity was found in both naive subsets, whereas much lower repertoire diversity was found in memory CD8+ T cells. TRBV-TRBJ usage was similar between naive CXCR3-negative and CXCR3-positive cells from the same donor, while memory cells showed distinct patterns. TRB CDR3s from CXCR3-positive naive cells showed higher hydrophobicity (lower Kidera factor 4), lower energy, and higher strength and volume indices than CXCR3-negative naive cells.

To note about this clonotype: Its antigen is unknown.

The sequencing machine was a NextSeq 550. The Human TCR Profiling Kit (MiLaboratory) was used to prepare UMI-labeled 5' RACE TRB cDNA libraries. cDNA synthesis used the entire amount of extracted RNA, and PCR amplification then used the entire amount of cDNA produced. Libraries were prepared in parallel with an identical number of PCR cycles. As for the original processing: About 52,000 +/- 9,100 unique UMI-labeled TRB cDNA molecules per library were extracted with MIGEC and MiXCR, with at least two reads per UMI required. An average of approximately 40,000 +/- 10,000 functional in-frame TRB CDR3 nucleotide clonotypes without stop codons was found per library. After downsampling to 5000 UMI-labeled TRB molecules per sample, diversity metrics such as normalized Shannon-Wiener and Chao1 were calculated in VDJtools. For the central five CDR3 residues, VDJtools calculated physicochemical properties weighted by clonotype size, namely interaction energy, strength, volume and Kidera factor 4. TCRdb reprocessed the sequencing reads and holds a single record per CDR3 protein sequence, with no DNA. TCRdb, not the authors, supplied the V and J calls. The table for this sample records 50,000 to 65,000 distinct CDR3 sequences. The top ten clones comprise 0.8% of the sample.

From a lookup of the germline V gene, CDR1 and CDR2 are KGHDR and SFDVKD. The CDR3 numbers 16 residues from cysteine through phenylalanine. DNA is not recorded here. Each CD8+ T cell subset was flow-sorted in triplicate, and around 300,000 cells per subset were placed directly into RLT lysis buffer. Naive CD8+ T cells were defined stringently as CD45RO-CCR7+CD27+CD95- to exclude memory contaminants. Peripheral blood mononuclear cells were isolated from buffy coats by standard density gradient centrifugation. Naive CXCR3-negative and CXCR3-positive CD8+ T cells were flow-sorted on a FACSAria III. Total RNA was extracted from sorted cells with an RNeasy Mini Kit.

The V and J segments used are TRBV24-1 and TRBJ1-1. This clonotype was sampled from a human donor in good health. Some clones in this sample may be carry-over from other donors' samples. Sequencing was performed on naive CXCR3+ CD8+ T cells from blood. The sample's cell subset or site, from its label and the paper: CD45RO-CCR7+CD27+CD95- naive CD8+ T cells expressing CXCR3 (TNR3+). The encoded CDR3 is CATSDYGKDPNTEAFF.